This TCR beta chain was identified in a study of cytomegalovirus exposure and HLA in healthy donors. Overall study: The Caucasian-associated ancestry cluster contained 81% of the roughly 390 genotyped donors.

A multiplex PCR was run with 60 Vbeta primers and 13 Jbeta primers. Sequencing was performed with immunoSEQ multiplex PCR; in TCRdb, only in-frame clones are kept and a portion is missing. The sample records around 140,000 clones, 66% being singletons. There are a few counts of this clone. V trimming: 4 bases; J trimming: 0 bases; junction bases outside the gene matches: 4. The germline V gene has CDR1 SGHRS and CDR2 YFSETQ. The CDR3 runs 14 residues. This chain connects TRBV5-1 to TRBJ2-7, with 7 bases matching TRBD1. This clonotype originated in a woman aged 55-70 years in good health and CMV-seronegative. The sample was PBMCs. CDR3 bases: TGCGCCAGCAGCGTGGACAGGACCTCCTACGAGCAGTACTTC. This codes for CASSVDRTSYEQYF.